The 3 T cell receptor beta chains presented below share a single source sample, sequenced in a study of identical twins (dated by TCRdb to about 2016). The library was made by 5' RACE. The sequencer was an Illumina HiSeq 2000. TCRdb reprocessed the public reads (quality trimming at Q25 with fastp, clone calling with MiXCR) and kept in-frame beta chains. CDR3 protein duplicates are merged, each entry listing the most common genes and DNA. This sample holds 450,000 to 500,000 distinct CDR3 sequences; roughly an eighth were observed only once. The top ten constitute approximately 0.98% of the sample. The same specimen was also included in a second study, on yellow fever vaccine responses in identical twins.

Sequenced: CD4+ T cells sorted from blood. These receptors originate from a woman under 30 in good health.

The chain combines TRBV5-6 with TRBJ2-2; D tentatively reads TRBD1 or TRBD2 (5 bases each). V was clipped by 4 bases and J by 4 bases, with 20 bases between them. The CDR3 is made up of 17 amino acids. Per germline, CDR1 SGHDT and CDR2 YYEEEE. The CDR3 region is CASSVGRVARITGELFF. CDR3 coding DNA: TGTGCCAGCAGCGTGGGACGGGTCGCTCGAATCACCGGGGAGCTGTTTTTT.

The rearrangement links TRBV10-3 to TRBJ2-2; 12 nucleotides align to TRBD1. Unmatched junction bases numbered 9, after V lost 2 bases and J lost 5 bases. The CDR3 is made up of 18 amino acids. Germline CDR1 and CDR2: ENHRY and SYGVKD. The CDR3 DNA sequence: TGTGCCATCAGTGAGGAGGGACAGGGGGCGTCTTGGACCGGGGAGCTGTTTTTT. It codes for CAISEEGQGASWTGELFF.

This clonotype was counted ten times or more. The V and J genes are TRBV5-1 and TRBJ2-7; D is uncertain. The ends were cut back, 0 bases at V and 2 bases at J, with 9 bases in the middle. Per the germline V gene, CDR1 is SGHRS and CDR2 is YFSETQ. The CDR3 consists of 14 residues. The CDR3 here is CASSLVHSAYEQYF. In DNA, the CDR3 is TGCGCCAGCAGCTTGGTTCATTCCGCCTACGAGCAGTACTTC.